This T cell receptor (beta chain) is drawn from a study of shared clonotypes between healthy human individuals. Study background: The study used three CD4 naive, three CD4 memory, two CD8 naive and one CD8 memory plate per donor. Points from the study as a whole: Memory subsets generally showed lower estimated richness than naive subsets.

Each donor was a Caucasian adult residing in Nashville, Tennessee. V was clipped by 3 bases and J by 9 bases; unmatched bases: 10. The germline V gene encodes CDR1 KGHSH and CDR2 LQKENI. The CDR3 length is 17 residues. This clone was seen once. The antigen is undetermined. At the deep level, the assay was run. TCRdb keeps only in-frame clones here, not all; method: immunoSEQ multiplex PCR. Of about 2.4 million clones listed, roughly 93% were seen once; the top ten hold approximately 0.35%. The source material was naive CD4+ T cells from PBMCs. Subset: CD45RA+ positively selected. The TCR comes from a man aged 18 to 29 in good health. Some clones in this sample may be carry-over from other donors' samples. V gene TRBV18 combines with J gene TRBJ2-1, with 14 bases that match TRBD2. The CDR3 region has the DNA TGTGCCAGCTCACCGCTAGCGGGACTAGCGGGAGCGGTTGAGCAGTTCTTC. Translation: CASSPLAGLAGAVEQFF. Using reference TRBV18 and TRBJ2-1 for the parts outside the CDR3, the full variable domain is NAGVMQNPRHLVRRRGQEARLRCSPMKGHSHVYWYRQLPEEGLKFMVYLQKENIIDESGMPKERFSAEFPKEGPSILRIQQVVRGDSAAYFCASSPLAGLAGAVEQFFGPGTRLTVL.